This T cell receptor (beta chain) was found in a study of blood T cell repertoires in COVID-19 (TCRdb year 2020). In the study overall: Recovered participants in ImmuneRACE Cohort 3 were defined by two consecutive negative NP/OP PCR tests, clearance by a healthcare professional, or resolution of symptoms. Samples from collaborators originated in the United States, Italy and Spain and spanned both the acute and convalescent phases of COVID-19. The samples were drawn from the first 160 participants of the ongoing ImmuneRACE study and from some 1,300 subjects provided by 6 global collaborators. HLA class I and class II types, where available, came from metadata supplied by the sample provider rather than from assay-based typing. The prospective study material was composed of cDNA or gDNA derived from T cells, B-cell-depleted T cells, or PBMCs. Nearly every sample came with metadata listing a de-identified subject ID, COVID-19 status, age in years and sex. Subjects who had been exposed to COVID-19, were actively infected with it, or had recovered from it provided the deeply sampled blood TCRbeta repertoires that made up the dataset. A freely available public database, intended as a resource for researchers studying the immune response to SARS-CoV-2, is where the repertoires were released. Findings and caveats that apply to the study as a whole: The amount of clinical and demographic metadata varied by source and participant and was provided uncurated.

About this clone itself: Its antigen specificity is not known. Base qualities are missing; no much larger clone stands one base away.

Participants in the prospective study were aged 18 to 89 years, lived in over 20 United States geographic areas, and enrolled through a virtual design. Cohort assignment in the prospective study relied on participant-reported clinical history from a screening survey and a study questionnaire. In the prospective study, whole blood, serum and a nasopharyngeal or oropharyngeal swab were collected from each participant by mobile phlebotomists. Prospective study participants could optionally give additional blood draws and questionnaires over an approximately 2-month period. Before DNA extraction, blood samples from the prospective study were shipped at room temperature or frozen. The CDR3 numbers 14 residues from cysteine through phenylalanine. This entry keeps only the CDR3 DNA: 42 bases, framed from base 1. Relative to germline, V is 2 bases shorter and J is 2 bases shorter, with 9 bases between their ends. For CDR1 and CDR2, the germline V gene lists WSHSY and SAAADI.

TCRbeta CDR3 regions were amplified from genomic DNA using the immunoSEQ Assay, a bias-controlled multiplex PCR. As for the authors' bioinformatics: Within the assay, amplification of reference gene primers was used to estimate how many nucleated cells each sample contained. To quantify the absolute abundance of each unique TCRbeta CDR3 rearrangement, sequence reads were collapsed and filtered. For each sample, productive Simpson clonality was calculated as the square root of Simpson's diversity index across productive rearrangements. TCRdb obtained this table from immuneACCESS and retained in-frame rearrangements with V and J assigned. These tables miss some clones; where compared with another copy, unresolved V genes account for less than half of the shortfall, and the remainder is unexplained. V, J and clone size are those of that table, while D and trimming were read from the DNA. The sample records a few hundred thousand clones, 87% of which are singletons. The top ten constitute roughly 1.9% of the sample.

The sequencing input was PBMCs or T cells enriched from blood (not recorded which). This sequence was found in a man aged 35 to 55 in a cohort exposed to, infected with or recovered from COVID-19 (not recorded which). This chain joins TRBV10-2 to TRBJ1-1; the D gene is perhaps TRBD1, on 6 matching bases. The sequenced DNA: TGCGCCAGCAGTGAGGCACAGGGCAACACTGAAGCTTTCTTT. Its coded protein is CASSEAQGNTEAFF.